Listed below are T cell receptor beta chains from one sample, sequenced in a study of T cells after yellow fever vaccination. One entry per CDR3 protein results from TCRdb running MiXCR on the 5' RACE reads. The sample yields about 320,000 distinct CDR3 sequences, around 4.5% seen once. This specimen was PBMCs, taken 15 days after the yellow fever booster vaccination. The receptors were sampled from a man between 18 and 29 years old who received the YFV17D yellow fever vaccine. Each CDR3 is given with its conserved first and last residue. Fields, in order: clone size, J gene, V gene, D gene, CDR3 protein, CDR3 DNA. A D gene is named only where the DNA matches it firmly. Expanded clones get a size class; other rows say once, few or many, or leave the size out.

>many|TRBJ1-3|TRBV12-3/TRBV12-4|.
CASSLQPGPSGNTIYF
TGTGCCAGCAGTTTACAGCCAGGTCCCTCTGGAAACACCATATATTTT
>.|TRBJ2-3|TRBV29-1|TRBD2
CSVLLAEADTQYF
TGCAGCGTCCTACTAGCGGAGGCAGATACGCAGTATTTT
>many|TRBJ1-1|TRBV10-3|.
CAISESRTAMNTEAFF
TGTGCCATCAGTGAGTCCAGGACAGCGATGAACACTGAAGCTTTCTTT
>few|TRBJ2-5|TRBV20-1|.
CSAERGAFQETQYF
TGCAGTGCTGAGAGGGGGGCGTTCCAAGAGACCCAGTACTTC
>many|TRBJ1-4|TRBV12-5|TRBD1
CASGFLSGQGVSNEKLFF
TGTGCTAGTGGTTTCCTTTCGGGACAGGGGGTTTCTAATGAAAAACTGTTTTTT
>many|TRBJ2-7|TRBV5-1|.
CASDSDRRDEQYF
TGCGCCAGCGACTCGGATCGAAGGGATGAGCAGTACTTC
>.|TRBJ1-5|TRBV5-6|.
CASSLGGPYSNQPQHF
TGTGCCAGCAGCTTGGGGGGGCCATATAGCAATCAGCCCCAGCATTTT
>.|TRBJ2-1|TRBV7-2|TRBD2
CASSLVVGGAVEQFF
TGTGCCAGCAGCTTAGTTGTCGGGGGGGCCGTTGAGCAGTTCTTC
>few|TRBJ2-5|TRBV5-1|.
CASSTQTTRQETQYF
TGCGCCAGCAGCACCCAGACGACCCGCCAAGAGACCCAGTACTTC
>many|TRBJ1-2|TRBV7-6|.
CASSMTGFGYTF
TGTGCCAGCAGCATGACAGGTTTTGGCTACACCTTC
>many|TRBJ1-1|TRBV5-1|.
CASSLPMNTEAFF
TGCGCCAGCAGCTTGCCGATGAACACTGAAGCTTTCTTT
>many|TRBJ1-4|TRBV7-6|.
CASSLVAATNEKLFF
TGTGCCAGCAGCTTAGTGGCCGCAACTAATGAAAAACTGTTTTTT
>many|TRBJ2-7|TRBV12-3/TRBV12-4|.
CASSPQTASEQYF
TGTGCCAGCAGTCCCCAGACAGCTTCGGAGCAGTACTTC
>.|TRBJ1-4|TRBV20-1|.
CSGGQPNEKLFF
TGCAGTGGAGGACAGCCGAATGAAAAACTGTTTTTT
>few|TRBJ2-1|TRBV18|.
CASSPRTGENEQFF
TGTGCCAGCTCACCAAGAACAGGTGAGAATGAGCAGTTCTTC
>.|TRBJ2-7|TRBV6-6|.
CASSYGGIIYEQYF
TGTGCCAGCAGTTACGGGGGAATAATTTACGAGCAGTACTTC
>few|TRBJ2-5|TRBV5-1|TRBD2
CASYLAVETQYF
TGCGCCAGCTATCTAGCGGTGGAGACCCAGTACTTC
>few|TRBJ2-5|TRBV4-3|TRBD1
CASSRRQGAETQYF
TGCGCCAGCAGCCGACGACAGGGGGCCGAGACCCAGTACTTC
>many|TRBJ2-7|TRBV7-9|TRBD1
CASSSWTGDGEQYF
TGTGCCAGCAGCTCCTGGACAGGGGATGGCGAGCAGTACTTC
>many|TRBJ1-1|TRBV5-1|TRBD1
CASSLTGVNTEAFF
TGTGCCAGCAGCCTAACAGGGGTCAACACTGAAGCTTTCTTT
>few|TRBJ1-1|TRBV2|.
CASSVSGGSTEAFF
TGTGCCAGCAGCGTATCGGGGGGGAGCACTGAAGCTTTCTTT
>.|TRBJ2-1|TRBV7-2|.
CASSLGQTPEFF
TGTGCCAGCAGCTTAGGCCAAACACCCGAGTTCTTC
>many|TRBJ1-1|TRBV7-2|.
CASSPTNGEAFF
TGTGCCAGCAGCCCGACTAACGGTGAAGCTTTCTTT
>many|TRBJ2-1|TRBV7-2|.
CASTSWRNNEQFF
TGTGCCAGCACCTCATGGAGGAACAATGAGCAGTTCTTC
>few|TRBJ2-7|TRBV2|.
CASSDPLWGEQYF
TGTGCCAGCAGTGATCCGTTATGGGGCGAGCAGTACTTC
>few|TRBJ2-5|TRBV29-1|.
CSVEEARKETQYF
TGCAGCGTTGAAGAGGCTAGAAAAGAGACCCAGTACTTC
>many|TRBJ1-2|TRBV6-5|.
CASSPRTAVGGYTF
TGTGCCAGCAGCCCCCGGACAGCTGTAGGAGGCTACACCTTC
>few|TRBJ1-5|TRBV6-5|.
CASSSVYSNQPQHF
TGTGCCAGCAGTTCCGTTTATAGCAATCAGCCCCAGCATTTT
>.|TRBJ2-2|TRBV7-3|.
CASSDRLAGELFF
TGTGCCAGCAGCGATCGACTAGCCGGGGAGCTGTTTTTT
>many|TRBJ1-3|TRBV5-5|TRBD1
CASSGRTGAGNTIYF
TGTGCCAGCAGCGGACGGACAGGGGCAGGAAACACCATATATTTT
>few|TRBJ1-6|TRBV6-4|.
CASSDSFSYNSPLHF
TGTGCCAGCAGTGACAGCTTTTCTTATAATTCACCCCTCCACTTT
>many|TRBJ1-5|TRBV4-2|.
CASSQEAGNQPQHF
TGTGCCAGCAGTCAAGAGGCTGGCAATCAGCCCCAGCATTTT
>many|TRBJ1-1|TRBV4-1|.
CASSQPTGGTEAFF
TGCGCCAGCAGCCAACCGACGGGGGGCACTGAAGCTTTCTTT
>few|TRBJ1-2|TRBV4-3|.
CASSQLKFGGGGYTF
TGCGCCAGCAGCCAATTGAAGTTTGGCGGTGGAGGCTACACCTTC
>many|TRBJ1-5|TRBV10-3|TRBD1
CAISESRTGEVQPQHF
TGTGCCATCAGTGAGTCGAGGACAGGGGAAGTTCAGCCCCAGCATTTT
>.|TRBJ2-1|TRBV4-3|TRBD1
CASSLEQGNEQFF
TGCGCCAGCAGCCTTGAACAGGGGAATGAGCAGTTCTTC
>.|TRBJ2-7|TRBV7-2|.
CASSQTSSYEQYF
TGTGCCAGCAGCCAAACTAGCTCCTACGAGCAGTACTTC
>few|TRBJ2-7|TRBV7-2|.
CASSFQGLAHYEQYF
TGTGCCAGCAGCTTCCAGGGGCTAGCCCACTACGAGCAGTACTTC
>many|TRBJ2-5|TRBV13|TRBD1
CASSLGAGQGGETQYF
TGTGCCAGCAGCTTAGGGGCGGGACAGGGAGGAGAGACCCAGTACTTC
>.|TRBJ2-1|TRBV6-1|.
CASNPRGYNEQFF
TGTGCCAGCAACCCCCGGGGGTACAATGAGCAGTTCTTC
>.|TRBJ2-3|TRBV6-5|.
CASSYPAGSDTQYF
TGTGCCAGCAGTTACCCGGCCGGGTCAGATACGCAGTATTTT
>.|TRBJ2-1|TRBV20-1|TRBD2
CSVAGTSGRYNEQFF
TGCAGTGTCGCCGGCACTAGCGGGCGATACAATGAGCAGTTCTTC
>few|TRBJ1-1|TRBV12-3/TRBV12-4|.
CASRPSGVGTEAFF
TGTGCCAGCAGGCCGTCAGGGGTCGGCACTGAAGCTTTCTTT
>many|TRBJ2-7|TRBV7-3|.
CASSLKAGVEQYF
TGTGCCAGCAGCTTAAAGGCCGGCGTCGAGCAGTACTTC
>.|TRBJ1-2|TRBV7-2|.
CASERDPPYGYTF
TGTGCCAGCGAGAGGGACCCCCCGTATGGCTACACCTTC
>many|TRBJ1-1|TRBV10-3|.
CAISESWENTEAFF
TGTGCCATCAGTGAGTCGTGGGAGAACACTGAAGCTTTCTTT
>many|TRBJ2-7|TRBV29-1|.
CSVGADAYEQYF
TGCAGCGTTGGAGCTGATGCCTACGAGCAGTACTTC